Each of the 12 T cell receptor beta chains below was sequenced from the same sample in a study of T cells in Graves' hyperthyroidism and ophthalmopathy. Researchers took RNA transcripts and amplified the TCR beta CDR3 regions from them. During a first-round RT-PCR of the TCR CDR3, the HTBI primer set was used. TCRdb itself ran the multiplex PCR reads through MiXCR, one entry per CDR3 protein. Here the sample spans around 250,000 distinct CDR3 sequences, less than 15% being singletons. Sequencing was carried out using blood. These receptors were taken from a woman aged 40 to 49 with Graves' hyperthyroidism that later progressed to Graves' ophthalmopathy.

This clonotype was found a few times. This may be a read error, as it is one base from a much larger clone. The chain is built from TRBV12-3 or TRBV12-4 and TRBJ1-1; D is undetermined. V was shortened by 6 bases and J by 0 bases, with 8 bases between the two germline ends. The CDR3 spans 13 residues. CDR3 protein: CASRNKLNTEAFF. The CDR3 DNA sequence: TGTGCCAGCAGGAATAAGCTGAACACTGAAGCTTTCTTT.

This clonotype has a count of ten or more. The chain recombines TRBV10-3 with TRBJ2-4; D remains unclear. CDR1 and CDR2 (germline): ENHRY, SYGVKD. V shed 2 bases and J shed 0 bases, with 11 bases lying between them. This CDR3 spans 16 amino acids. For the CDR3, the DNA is TGTGCCATCAGTGAGGCCGGAAGTCTAGCCAAAAACATTCAGTACTTC. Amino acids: CAISEAGSLAKNIQYF.

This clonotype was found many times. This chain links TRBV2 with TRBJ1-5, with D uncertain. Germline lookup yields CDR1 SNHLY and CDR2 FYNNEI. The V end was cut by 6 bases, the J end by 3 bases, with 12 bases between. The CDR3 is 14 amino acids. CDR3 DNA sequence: TGTGCCAGCAGCGTCGCAGAAGTCAATCAGCCCCAGCATTTT. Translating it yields CASSVAEVNQPQHF.

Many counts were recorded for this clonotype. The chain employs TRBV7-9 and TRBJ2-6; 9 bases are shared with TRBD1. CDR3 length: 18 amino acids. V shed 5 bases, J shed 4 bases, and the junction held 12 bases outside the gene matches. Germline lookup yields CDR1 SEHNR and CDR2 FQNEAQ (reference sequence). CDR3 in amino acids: CASSPRPGTGNGANVLTF. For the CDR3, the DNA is TGTGCCAGCAGCCCGCGTCCCGGGACAGGGAACGGGGCCAACGTCCTGACTTTC.

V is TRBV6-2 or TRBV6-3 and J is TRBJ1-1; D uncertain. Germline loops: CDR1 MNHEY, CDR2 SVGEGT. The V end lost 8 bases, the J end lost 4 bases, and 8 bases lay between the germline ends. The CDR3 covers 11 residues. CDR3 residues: CASFFGTEAFF. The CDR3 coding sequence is TGTGCCAGCTTTTTTGGCACTGAAGCTTTCTTT.

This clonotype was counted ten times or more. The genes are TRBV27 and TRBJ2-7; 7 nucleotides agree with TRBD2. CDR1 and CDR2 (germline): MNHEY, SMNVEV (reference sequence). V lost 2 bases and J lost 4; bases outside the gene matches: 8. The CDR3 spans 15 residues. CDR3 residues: CASSLRWGGPYEQYF. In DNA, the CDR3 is TGTGCCAGCAGTTTACGCTGGGGGGGTCCGTACGAGCAGTACTTC.

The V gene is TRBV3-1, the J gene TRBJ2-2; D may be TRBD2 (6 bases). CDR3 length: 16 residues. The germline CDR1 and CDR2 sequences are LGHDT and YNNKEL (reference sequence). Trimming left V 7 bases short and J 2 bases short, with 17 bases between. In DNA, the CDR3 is TGTGCCAGCACCACGACTTGGCGGGGTAACACCGGGGAGCTGTTTTTT. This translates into CASTTTWRGNTGELFF.

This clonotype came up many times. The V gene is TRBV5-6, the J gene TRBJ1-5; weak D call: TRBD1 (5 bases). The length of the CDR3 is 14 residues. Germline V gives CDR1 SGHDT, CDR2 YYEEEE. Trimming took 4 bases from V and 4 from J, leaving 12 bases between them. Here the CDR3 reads CASSLVGPNQPQHF. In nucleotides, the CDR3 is TGTGCCAGCAGCCTGGTGGGACCGAATCAGCCCCAGCATTTT.

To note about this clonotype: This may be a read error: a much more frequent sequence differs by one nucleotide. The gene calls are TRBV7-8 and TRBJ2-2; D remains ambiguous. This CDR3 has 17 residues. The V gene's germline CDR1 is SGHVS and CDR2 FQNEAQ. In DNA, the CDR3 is TGTGTCAGCAGCTTAATGCCAAGCGAATCGAACACCGGGGAGCTGTTTTTT. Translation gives CVSSLMPSESNTGELFF.

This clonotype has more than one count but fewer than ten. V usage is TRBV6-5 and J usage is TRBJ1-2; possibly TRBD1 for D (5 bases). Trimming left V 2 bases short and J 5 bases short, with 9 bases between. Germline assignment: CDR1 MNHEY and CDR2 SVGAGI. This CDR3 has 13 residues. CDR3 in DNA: TGTGCCAGCAGTTACCCGGGACTGTATGGCTACACCTTC. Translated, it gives CASSYPGLYGYTF.

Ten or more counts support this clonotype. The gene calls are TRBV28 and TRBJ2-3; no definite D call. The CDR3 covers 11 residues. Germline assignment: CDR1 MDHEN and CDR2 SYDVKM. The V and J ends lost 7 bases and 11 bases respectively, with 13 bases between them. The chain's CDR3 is CASNDRTKQYF. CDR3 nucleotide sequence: TGTGCCAGCAATGACCGAACGAAGCAGTATTTT.

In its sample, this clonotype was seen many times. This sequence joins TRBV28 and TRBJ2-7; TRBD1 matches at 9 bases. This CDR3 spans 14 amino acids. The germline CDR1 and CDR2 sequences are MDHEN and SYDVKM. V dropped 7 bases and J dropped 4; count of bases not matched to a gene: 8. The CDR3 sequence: CASKKQGARYEQYF. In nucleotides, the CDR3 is TGTGCCAGCAAAAAACAGGGGGCGCGGTACGAGCAGTACTTC.